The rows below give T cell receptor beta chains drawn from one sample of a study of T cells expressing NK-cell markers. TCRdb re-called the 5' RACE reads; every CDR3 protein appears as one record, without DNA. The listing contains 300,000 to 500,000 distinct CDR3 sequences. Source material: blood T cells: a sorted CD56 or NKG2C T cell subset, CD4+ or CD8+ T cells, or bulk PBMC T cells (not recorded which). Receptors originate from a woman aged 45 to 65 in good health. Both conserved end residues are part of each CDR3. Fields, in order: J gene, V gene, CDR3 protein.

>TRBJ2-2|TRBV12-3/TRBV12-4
CASSPQRFGELFF
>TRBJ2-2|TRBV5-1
CASSLAGSLAGGPDTGELFF
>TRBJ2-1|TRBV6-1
CASSEATGSDEQFF
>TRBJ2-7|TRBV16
CASSHPMARYEQYF
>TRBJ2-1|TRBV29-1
CSVGVGRSEQFF
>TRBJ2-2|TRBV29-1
CSVLWPGKDTGELFF
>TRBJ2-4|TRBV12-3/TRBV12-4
CASSSLGGVRDIQYF
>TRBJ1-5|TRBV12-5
CASGSQGAFNQPQHF
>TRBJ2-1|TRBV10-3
CAISDSLSSYNEQFF
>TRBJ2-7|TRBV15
CATSPPGSRSYEQYF
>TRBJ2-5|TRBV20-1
CSARDGGERTQYF
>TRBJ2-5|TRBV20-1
CSASSAGGIETQYF
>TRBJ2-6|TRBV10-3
CAISGGLVLAGANVLTF
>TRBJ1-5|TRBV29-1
CSVQGPQPQHF
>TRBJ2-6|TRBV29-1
CSMGGGSSGANVLTF
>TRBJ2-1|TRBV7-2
CASSFGRSGNEQFF
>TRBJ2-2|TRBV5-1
CASSQGQRYTGELFF
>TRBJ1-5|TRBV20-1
CSVGVGLNQPQHF
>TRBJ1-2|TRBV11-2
CASSSAGQGALGYTF
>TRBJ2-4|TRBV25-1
CASSEWGSSAKNIQYF
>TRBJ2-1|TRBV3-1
CASSQLIAKVHNEQFF
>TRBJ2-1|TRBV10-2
CASRGTSGEQFF
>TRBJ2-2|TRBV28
CASTAGTSSTGELFF
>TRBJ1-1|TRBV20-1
CSATSGGVVEAFF
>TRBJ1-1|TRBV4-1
CASSQDPREAFF
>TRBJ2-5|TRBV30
CAWNFGRTETQYF
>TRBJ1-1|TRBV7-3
CASSLTWNRDTEAFF
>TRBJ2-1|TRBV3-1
CASSQGKRLAGRNEQFF
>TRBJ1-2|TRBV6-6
CASSYGLGQFYGYTF
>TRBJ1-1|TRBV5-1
CASSMDRGLRDTEAFF
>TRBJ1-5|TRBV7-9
CASSFTQGSSNQPQHF
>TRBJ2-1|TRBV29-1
CSVEEGQYNEQFF
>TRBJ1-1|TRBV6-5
CASSYQQGVAFF